The next 29 T cell receptor beta chains were all read from a single sample in a study of blood T cells in healthy people across ages. Combining a sample-barcoded 5' primer with a J-beta primer mix, a second PCR ran for about 7 to 11 cycles. TCRdb processed the 5' RACE reads anew with MiXCR; each CDR3 protein has one entry. The sample has over a million distinct CDR3 sequences; roughly 43% are singletons. The sample consisted of blood. These receptors came from a woman in her late teens or twenties in good health.

This sequence joins TRBV7-2 and TRBJ2-1; 7 bases are a match to TRBD2. The J call could be wrong; TRBJ2-7 is a better fit for the DNA end. There are 17 residues in the CDR3. The germline V gene has CDR1 SGHTA and CDR2 FQGNSA. CDR3 loop: CASSSTSHEGFYNEQYF. The DNA for the CDR3 is TGTGCCAGCAGCTCGACTAGCCACGAAGGGTTCTACAATGAGCAGTACTTC.

The V call is TRBV6-2 or TRBV6-3, the J call TRBJ2-7; weak D call: TRBD2 (7 bases). The CDR3 is 14 residues long. The V gene's germline CDR1 is MNHEY and CDR2 SVGEGT. V was clipped by 4 bases and J by 4 bases, with 14 bases between them. DNA of the CDR3: TGTGCCAGCAGTTTCCGGGGGGCTCAATACGAGCAGTACTTC. Translating it yields CASSFRGAQYEQYF.

The J gene is TRBJ2-5, the V gene TRBV27; 8 bases agree with TRBD2. The germline V gene has CDR1 MNHEY and CDR2 SMNVEV (reference sequence). The length of the CDR3 is 16 residues. V trimming: 1 base; J trimming: 2 bases; junction bases outside the gene matches: 6. The CDR3 loop reads CASSLYPGGRQETQYF. The CDR3 DNA reads TGTGCCAGCAGTTTATACCCGGGGGGGCGACAAGAGACCCAGTACTTC.

This rearrangement joins TRBV9 to TRBJ2-3, with D perhaps matching TRBD2 (6 bases). Germline-derived CDR1 and CDR2 are SGDLS and YYNGEE. The V and J ends lost 0 bases and 0 bases respectively, with 14 bases between them. This CDR3 region has 17 residues. The CDR3 protein is CASSVDPVAVSTDTQYF. CDR3 nucleotides: TGTGCCAGCAGCGTAGATCCTGTAGCGGTTAGCACAGATACGCAGTATTTT.

This clonotype was counted between two and nine times. This chain links TRBV5-1 with TRBJ1-5; D remains ambiguous. The CDR3 has 14 amino acids. Trimming left V 0 bases short and J 4 bases short, with 8 bases between. Per the germline V gene, CDR1 is SGHRS and CDR2 is YFSETQ. DNA of the CDR3: TGCGCCAGCAGCTTGGACCCACAGAATCAGCCCCAGCATTTT. Its translation: CASSLDPQNQPQHF.

This clonotype was observed a few times. The chain carries TRBV20-1 and TRBJ2-1; the D is unclear. This CDR3 has 14 amino acids. The germline V gene has CDR1 DFQATT and CDR2 SNEGSKA (reference sequence). Deletions cut 1 base from V and 2 bases from J, with 9 bases between. The CDR3 coding sequence is TGCAGTGCTAGAGTTCCGGTCACCTACAATGAGCAGTTCTTC. Protein product: CSARVPVTYNEQFF.

This clonotype appeared a few times. The chain combines TRBV5-1 with TRBJ1-2; D might be TRBD1 (6 bases). CDR1 SGHRS and CDR2 YFSETQ come from the germline V gene. This CDR3 comprises 14 residues. V lost 4 bases to trimming and J lost 8 bases, with 18 bases between them. The CDR3: CASSDVQGIGGYTF. CDR3 in DNA: TGCGCCAGCAGCGACGTACAGGGAATAGGCGGCTACACCTTC.

The V and J genes are TRBV7-2 and TRBJ1-2; D is uncertain. V was pared by 2 bases and J by 9 bases, with 10 bases between. CDR3 length equals 12 residues. Germline V gives CDR1 SGHTA, CDR2 FQGNSA. The DNA for the CDR3 is TGTGCCAGCAGCTTATCCCCCTTGAGCTACACCTTC. This codes for CASSLSPLSYTF.

There are a few counts of this clonotype. The rearrangement links TRBV29-1 to TRBJ1-2; TRBD1 aligns across 8 bases. CDR3 length equals 13 residues. The V and J ends lost 7 bases and 4 bases, in that order; junction bases with no gene match: 8. The V gene's germline CDR1 is SQVTM and CDR2 ANQGSEA. As DNA, the CDR3 is TGCAGCGCCTCGACAGGGGTGGGCTATGGCTACACCTTC. Residues: CSASTGVGYGYTF.

The chain employs TRBV6-5 and TRBJ2-1; the D is unclear. The CDR3 contains 11 residues. V lost 6 bases and J lost 13, with 13 bases in between. CDR1 and CDR2 from the germline V gene are MNHEY and SVGAGI. DNA of the CDR3: TGTGCCAGCAGCGGTGGCCAATATCAGTTCTTC. Its protein product is CASSGGQYQFF.

Details on this clonotype: The germline gene is not matched at one end of the junction; a read error may be the cause. This sequence joins TRBV9 and TRBJ2-1; D unclear. In germline, CDR1 is SGDLS, CDR2 YYNGEE. The CDR3 totals 15 residues. In DNA, the CDR3 is TGTGCCTGCAGCGTACTACAGAGCTCCTACAATGAGCAGTTCTTC. Translation: CACSVLQSSYNEQFF.

The chain couples TRBV20-1 to TRBJ2-3; D tentatively reads TRBD1 or TRBD2 (6 bases each). Germline V gene sequence: CDR1 DFQATT, CDR2 SNEGSKA (reference sequence). Trimming left V 6 bases short and J 4 bases short, with 17 bases between. This CDR3 spans 14 amino acids. CDR3 protein: CSASDPRGPDTQYF. The CDR3 nucleotides are TGCAGTGCCTCTGACCCTCGGGGGCCAGATACGCAGTATTTT.

CDR3 nucleotides: TGTGCCAGCTCACCAGCTAGCGGGAGAGGAAACAATGAGCAGTTCTTC. Its translation is CASSPASGRGNNEQFF. The chain carries TRBV18 and TRBJ2-1; 10 bases match TRBD2. This CDR3 has 16 residues. V trimming: 2 bases; J trimming: 5 bases; junction bases outside the gene matches: 6. The germline CDR1 and CDR2 sequences are KGHSH and LQKENI.

CDR3 protein: CAWTRFNEQFF. The CDR3 DNA sequence: TGTGCCTGGACTAGATTCAATGAGCAGTTCTTC. The chain joins TRBV30 to TRBJ2-1; D remains ambiguous. Germline CDR1 reads GTSNPN; CDR2 reads SVGIG (reference sequence). The CDR3 spans 11 residues. Trimming left V 4 bases short and J 6 bases short, with 7 bases between. The full variable domain, its missing parts supplied by reference TRBV30 and TRBJ2-1, is SQTIHQWPATLVQPVGSPLSLECTVEGTSNPNLYWYRQAAGRGLQLLFYSVGIGQISSEVPQNLSASRPQDRQFILSSKKLLLSDSGFYLCAWTRFNEQFFGPGTRLTVL.

The chain recombines TRBV7-2 with TRBJ1-4; D is undetermined. V lost 3 bases to trimming and J lost 8 bases, with 13 bases between them. This CDR3 comprises 14 residues. Per the germline V gene, CDR1 is SGHTA and CDR2 is FQGNSA. This chain's CDR3 is CASSLKTASEKLFF. DNA for the CDR3: TGTGCCAGCAGCTTGAAGACGGCGTCAGAAAAACTGTTTTTT.

Concerning this clonotype itself: A read error may explain this, as a much larger clone is one base away. V usage is TRBV12-3 or TRBV12-4 and J usage is TRBJ1-2; 7 bases match TRBD1. This CDR3 has 15 amino acids. The V and J ends lost 2 bases and 4 bases, in that order; junction bases with no gene match: 7. Here the CDR3 DNA reads TGTGCCAGCAGTTTACCTGGACAGGAGAGCTATGGCTACACCTTC. Translating gives CASSLPGQESYGYTF.

This clonotype has only a few counts. The J gene is TRBJ2-2, the V gene TRBV20-1; D might be TRBD2 (5 bases). CDR1 and CDR2 (germline): DFQATT, SNEGSKA (reference sequence). V was trimmed by 1 base and J by 6 bases, leaving 15 bases between them. The CDR3 loop spans 15 amino acids. The CDR3 region has the DNA TGCAGTGCTAGAGGGAAAACTAGTTTTTCCGGGGAGCTGTTTTTT. It codes for CSARGKTSFSGELFF.

V is TRBV20-1 and J is TRBJ1-5; D is unclear. The ends were cut back, 1 base at V and 3 bases at J, with 13 bases in the middle. Germline CDR1 and CDR2: DFQATT and SNEGSKA (reference sequence). The CDR3 consists of 15 residues. DNA of the CDR3: TGCAGTGCTAGAGGAGGAGGGAGTGACAATCAGCCCCAGCATTTT. Its translation is CSARGGGSDNQPQHF.

The chain recombines TRBV6-5 with TRBJ1-6, with a possible D match to TRBD1 (5 bases). There are 13 residues in the CDR3. Deletions cut 11 bases from V and 7 bases from J, with 15 bases between. The germline CDR1 and CDR2 sequences are MNHEY and SVGAGI. The CDR3 sequence is CAHQAGWNSPLHF. The CDR3 DNA follows: TGTGCCCATCAGGCAGGGTGGAATTCACCCCTCCACTTT.

The chain links TRBV10-3 to TRBJ2-1, with D perhaps TRBD1 (5 bases). With 4 bases removed from V and 10 bases from J, the gap between germline ends came to 11 bases. From germline, CDR1 is ENHRY and CDR2 SYGVKD. The CDR3 is 12 residues long. The CDR3 region is CAISGRGDEQFF. CDR3 nucleotides: TGTGCCATCAGTGGAAGGGGCGACGAGCAGTTCTTC.

As regards this clonotype: With a much larger clone just one base away, this may be a read error. This sequence joins TRBV20-1 and TRBJ2-7; D unclear. Trimming took 4 bases from V and 3 from J, leaving 10 bases between them. Germline CDR1 reads DFQATT; CDR2 reads SNEGSKA (reference sequence). The CDR3 totals 12 residues. CDR3 nucleotides: TGCAGTGCTATAGATCTCAACTACGAGCAGTACTTC. This codes for CSAIDLNYEQYF.

The J gene is TRBJ2-7, the V gene TRBV29-1, with 7 positions matching TRBD2. This CDR3 contains 13 residues. Germline loops: CDR1 SQVTM, CDR2 ANQGSEA. V shed 3 bases, J shed 4 bases, and the junction held 6 bases outside the gene matches. Written as DNA, the CDR3 is TGCAGCGTTGAGGTTGGCGGGAGATACGAGCAGTACTTC. Encoded protein: CSVEVGGRYEQYF.

J is TRBJ2-3 and V is TRBV6-5; the D is unclear. CDR1 MNHEY and CDR2 SVGAGI come from the germline V gene. V lost 1 base and J 4 bases, leaving 6 bases between the germline ends. The CDR3 consists of 13 residues. The CDR3 loop is CASSYLKADTQYF. CDR3 bases: TGTGCCAGCAGTTACTTAAAGGCAGATACGCAGTATTTT.

This clonotype was seen more than once but under ten times. J is TRBJ1-2 and V is TRBV12-3 or TRBV12-4, with TRBD1 matching over 7 bases. Trimming cost V 3 bases and J 4 bases; bases outside gene matches: 11. The CDR3 covers 16 residues. The CDR3 region has the DNA TGTGCCAGCAGTTTGGCCGTTGAGGGGGCAATCTATGGCTACACCTTC. As protein: CASSLAVEGAIYGYTF.

This chain links TRBV6-6 with TRBJ2-5, with D possibly TRBD2 on 5 matching bases. V was pared by 7 bases and J by 10 bases, with 13 bases between. The germline CDR1 and CDR2 sequences are MNHNY and SVGAGI (reference sequence). The CDR3 consists of 11 residues. CDR3 sequence reads: CASMSGISQYF. The CDR3 DNA reads TGTGCCAGCATGTCGGGGATTAGCCAGTACTTC.

The chain is built from TRBV10-3 and TRBJ1-5, with D possibly matching TRBD1 (5 bases). Germline loops: CDR1 ENHRY, CDR2 SYGVKD. V lost 2 bases and J 4 bases, leaving 9 bases between the germline ends. This CDR3 region has 14 residues. The CDR3 region has the DNA TGTGCCATCAGTGAGATAGCAGGGAATCAGCCCCAGCATTTT. Translation gives CAISEIAGNQPQHF.

V usage is TRBV4-2 and J usage is TRBJ1-4; a possible D gene is TRBD1 (5 bases). V shed 0 bases and J shed 13 bases, with 15 bases lying between them. Per germline, CDR1 LGHNA and CDR2 YNFKEQ. The length of the CDR3 is 14 residues. The CDR3 nucleotides are TGTGCCAGCAGCCAAGATCCATCTTTGGGGGGACTGTTTTTT. Amino acid sequence: CASSQDPSLGGLFF.

The chain couples TRBV30 to TRBJ2-7; D is possibly TRBD1 or TRBD2 (5 bases each). Matching the DNA end better, TRBJ2-5 makes the J call doubtful. The germline gives CDR1 GTSNPN, CDR2 SVGIG (reference sequence). The CDR3 is 15 residues long. In DNA form, the CDR3 reads TGTGCCTGGAGTGTAAGTGGGACCGCGCAAGAGACCCAGTACTTC. This sequence encodes CAWSVSGTAQETQYF.

This clonotype has only one observation. This chain joins TRBV29-1 and TRBJ1-2; perhaps TRBD1 as D (5 bases). The CDR3 has 13 residues. CDR1 and CDR2 (germline): SQVTM, ANQGSEA. V lost 7 bases to trimming and J lost 7 bases, with 19 bases between them. CDR3 bases: TGCAGCGCTGAGGAATCGGGGGAAGGTGGCTACACCTTC. Translated: CSAEESGEGGYTF.